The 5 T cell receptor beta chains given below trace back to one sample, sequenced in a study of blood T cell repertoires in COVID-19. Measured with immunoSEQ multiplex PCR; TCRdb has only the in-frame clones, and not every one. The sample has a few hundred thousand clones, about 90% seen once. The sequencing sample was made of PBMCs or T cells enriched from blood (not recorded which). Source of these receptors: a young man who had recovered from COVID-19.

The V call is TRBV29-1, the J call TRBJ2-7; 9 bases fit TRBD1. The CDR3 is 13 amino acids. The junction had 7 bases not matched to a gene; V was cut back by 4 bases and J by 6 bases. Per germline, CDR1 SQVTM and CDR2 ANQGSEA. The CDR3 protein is CSVARDRVSEQYF. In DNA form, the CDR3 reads TGCAGCGTTGCCCGGGACAGGGTTAGCGAGCAGTACTTC.

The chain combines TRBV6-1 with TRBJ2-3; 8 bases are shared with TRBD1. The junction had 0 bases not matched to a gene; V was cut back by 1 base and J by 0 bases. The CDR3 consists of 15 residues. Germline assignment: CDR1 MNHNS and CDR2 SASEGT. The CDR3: CASSEGTGSTDTQYF. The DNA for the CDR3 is TGTGCCAGCAGTGAAGGGACAGGGAGCACAGATACGCAGTATTTT.

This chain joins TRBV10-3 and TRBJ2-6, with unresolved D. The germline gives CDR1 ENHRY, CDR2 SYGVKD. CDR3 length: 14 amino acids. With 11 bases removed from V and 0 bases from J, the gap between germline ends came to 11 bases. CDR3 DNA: TGTGCCGCCCGAAACAGCTCTGGGGCCAACGTCCTGACTTTC. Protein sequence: CAARNSSGANVLTF.

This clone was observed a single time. The CDR3 protein is CASSLVGGAQYF. The CDR3 DNA sequence: TGCGCCAGCAGCTTGGTAGGGGGAGCCCAGTACTTC. The chain couples TRBV5-1 to TRBJ2-5, with D perhaps matching TRBD1 (6 bases). CDR1 is SGHRS and CDR2 is YFSETQ in the germline V gene. This CDR3 comprises 12 residues. The ends were cut back, 0 bases at V and 9 bases at J, with 9 bases in the middle.

CDR3 loop: CAWSVMGPGGQETQYF. The CDR3 DNA is TGTGCCTGGAGTGTAATGGGGCCAGGGGGCCAAGAGACCCAGTACTTC. V and J are TRBV30 and TRBJ2-5; 7 bases are shared with TRBD1. Germline assignment: CDR1 GTSNPN and CDR2 SVGIG (reference sequence). The CDR3 length is 16 residues. V lost 0 bases and J lost 1; bases outside the gene matches: 8. Combining the CDR3 with reference TRBV30 and TRBJ2-5 gives the whole variable domain SQTIHQWPATLVQPVGSPLSLECTVEGTSNPNLYWYRQAAGRGLQLLFYSVGIGQISSEVPQNLSASRPQDRQFILSSKKLLLSDSGFYLCAWSVMGPGGQETQYFGPGTRLLVL.